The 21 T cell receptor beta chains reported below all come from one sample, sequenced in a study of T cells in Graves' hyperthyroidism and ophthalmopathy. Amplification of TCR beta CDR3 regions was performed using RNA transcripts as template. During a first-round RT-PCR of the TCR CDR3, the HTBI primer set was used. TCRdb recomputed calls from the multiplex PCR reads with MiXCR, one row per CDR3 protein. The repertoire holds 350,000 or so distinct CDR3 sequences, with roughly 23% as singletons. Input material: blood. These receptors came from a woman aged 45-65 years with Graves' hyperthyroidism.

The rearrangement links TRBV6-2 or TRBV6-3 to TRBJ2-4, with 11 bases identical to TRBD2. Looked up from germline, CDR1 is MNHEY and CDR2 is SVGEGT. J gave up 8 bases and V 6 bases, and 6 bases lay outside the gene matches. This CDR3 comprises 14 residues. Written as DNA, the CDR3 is TGTGCCAGCAGACTAGCGGGGGCCGGGGACATTCAGTACTTC. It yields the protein CASRLAGAGDIQYF.

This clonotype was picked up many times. CDR3 DNA: TGCGCCAGCAGCCACCGGGACAGGGGGAATTCACCCCTCCACTTT. This codes for CASSHRDRGNSPLHF. The genes are TRBV5-1 and TRBJ1-6; 11 nucleotides match TRBD1. With 4 bases clipped from V and 7 bases from J, the junction kept 4 bases outside the gene matches. This CDR3 has 15 residues. Germline lookup yields CDR1 SGHRS and CDR2 YFSETQ.

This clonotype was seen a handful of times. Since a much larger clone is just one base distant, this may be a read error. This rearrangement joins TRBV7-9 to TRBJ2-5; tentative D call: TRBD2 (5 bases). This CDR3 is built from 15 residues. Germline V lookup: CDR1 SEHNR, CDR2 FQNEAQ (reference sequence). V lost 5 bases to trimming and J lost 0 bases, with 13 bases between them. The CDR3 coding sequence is TGTGCCAGCAGCAAAGATTCCGGGAACCAAGAGACCCAGTACTTC. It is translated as CASSKDSGNQETQYF.

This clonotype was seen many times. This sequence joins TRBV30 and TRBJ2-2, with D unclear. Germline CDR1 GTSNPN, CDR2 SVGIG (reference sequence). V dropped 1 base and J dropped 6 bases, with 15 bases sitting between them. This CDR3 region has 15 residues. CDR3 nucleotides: TGTGCCTGGAGTGAACAGAGTATCCGATCCGGGGAGCTGTTTTTT. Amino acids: CAWSEQSIRSGELFF.

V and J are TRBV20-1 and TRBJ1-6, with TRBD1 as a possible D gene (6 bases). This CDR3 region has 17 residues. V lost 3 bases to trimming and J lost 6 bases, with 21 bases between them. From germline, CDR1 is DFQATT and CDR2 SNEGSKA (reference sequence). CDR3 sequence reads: CSASLLPGLRGNSPLHF. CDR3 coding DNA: TGCAGTGCTAGCCTTCTCCCGGGCCTCAGGGGTAATTCACCCCTCCACTTT.

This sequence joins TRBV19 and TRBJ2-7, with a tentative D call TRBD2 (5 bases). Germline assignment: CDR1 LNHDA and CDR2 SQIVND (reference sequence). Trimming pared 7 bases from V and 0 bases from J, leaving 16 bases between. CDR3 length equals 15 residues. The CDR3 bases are TGTGCCAGTACCCCCCACAGTGGGAGCTCCTACGAGCAGTACTTC. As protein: CASTPHSGSSYEQYF.

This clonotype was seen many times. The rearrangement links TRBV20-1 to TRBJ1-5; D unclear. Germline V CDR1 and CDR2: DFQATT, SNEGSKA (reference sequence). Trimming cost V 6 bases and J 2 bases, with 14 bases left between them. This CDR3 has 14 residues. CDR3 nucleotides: TGCAGTGCAAACGATCCAAAAGGCAATCAGCCCCAGCATTTT. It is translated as CSANDPKGNQPQHF.

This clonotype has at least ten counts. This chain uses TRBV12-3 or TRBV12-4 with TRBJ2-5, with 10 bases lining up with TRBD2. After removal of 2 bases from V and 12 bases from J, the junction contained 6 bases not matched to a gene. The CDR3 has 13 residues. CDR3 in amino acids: CASSLRTSGVKYF. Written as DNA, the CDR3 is TGTGCCAGCAGTTTACGCACTAGCGGGGTCAAGTACTTC.

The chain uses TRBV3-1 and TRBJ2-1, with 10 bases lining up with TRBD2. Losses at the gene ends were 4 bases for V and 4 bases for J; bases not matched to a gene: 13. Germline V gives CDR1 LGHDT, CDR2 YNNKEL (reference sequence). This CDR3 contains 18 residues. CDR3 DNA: TGTGCCAGCAGCCCTCGTCTAGCGGGAGAGGCCGGGTACAATGAGCAGTTCTTC. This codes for CASSPRLAGEAGYNEQFF.

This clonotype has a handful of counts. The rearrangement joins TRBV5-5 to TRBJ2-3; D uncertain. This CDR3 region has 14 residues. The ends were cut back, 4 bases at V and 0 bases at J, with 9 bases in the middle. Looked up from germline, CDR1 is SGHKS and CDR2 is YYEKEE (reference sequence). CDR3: CASSHVASTDTQYF. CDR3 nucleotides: TGTGCCAGCAGCCACGTGGCGAGCACAGATACGCAGTATTTT.

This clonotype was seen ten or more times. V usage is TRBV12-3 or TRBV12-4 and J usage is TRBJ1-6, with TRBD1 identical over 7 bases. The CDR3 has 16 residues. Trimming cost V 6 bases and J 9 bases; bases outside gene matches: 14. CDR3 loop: CASRPGGQGGRSPLHF. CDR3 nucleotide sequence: TGTGCCAGCAGACCCGGGGGCCAGGGGGGACGTTCACCCCTCCACTTT.

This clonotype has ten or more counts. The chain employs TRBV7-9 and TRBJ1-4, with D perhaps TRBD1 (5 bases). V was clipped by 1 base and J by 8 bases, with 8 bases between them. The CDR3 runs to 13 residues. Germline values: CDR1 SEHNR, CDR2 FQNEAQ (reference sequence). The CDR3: CASSLVGREKLFF. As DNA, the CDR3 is TGTGCCAGCAGCTTAGTGGGGCGCGAAAAACTGTTTTTT.

CDR3 coding DNA: TGTGCCAGCAGTGGAGGGGACGGCTCACCCCTCCACTTT. Its protein product is CASSGGDGSPLHF. The gene calls are TRBV28 and TRBJ1-6, with TRBD1 as a possible D gene (5 bases). Per the germline V gene, CDR1 is MDHEN and CDR2 is SYDVKM. The CDR3 has 13 residues. V gave up 5 bases and J gave up 10 bases, with 12 bases separating them.

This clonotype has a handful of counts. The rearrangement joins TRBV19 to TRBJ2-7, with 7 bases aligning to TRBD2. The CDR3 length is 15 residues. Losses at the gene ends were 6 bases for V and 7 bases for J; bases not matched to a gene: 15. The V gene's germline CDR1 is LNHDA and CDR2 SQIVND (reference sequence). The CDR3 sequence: CASSQTSGRSGEQYF. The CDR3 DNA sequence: TGTGCCAGTAGCCAAACTTCCGGGAGGTCGGGAGAGCAGTACTTC. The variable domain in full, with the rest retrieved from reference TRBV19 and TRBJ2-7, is DGGITQSPKYLFRKEGQNVTLSCEQNLNHDAMYWYRQDPGQGLRLIYYSQIVNDFQKGDIAEGYSVSREKKESFPLTVTSAQKNPTAFYLCASSQTSGRSGEQYFGPGTRLTVT.

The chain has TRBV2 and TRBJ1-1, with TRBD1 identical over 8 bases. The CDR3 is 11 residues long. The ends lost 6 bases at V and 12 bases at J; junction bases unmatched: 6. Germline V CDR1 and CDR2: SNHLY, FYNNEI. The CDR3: CASSRDRTTFF. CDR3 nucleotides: TGTGCCAGCAGCAGGGACAGGACAACTTTCTTT.

The CDR3 bases are TGTGCCAGCAGCAAGGGACTAGCGGGAGGGCCTAACGGGGAGCTGTTTTTT. It translates to CASSKGLAGGPNGELFF. The chain couples TRBV6-2 or TRBV6-3 to TRBJ2-2; 16 bases map to TRBD2. Germline V gives CDR1 MNHEY, CDR2 SVGEGT. V gave up 6 bases and J gave up 7 bases; unmatched junction bases: 8. The CDR3 loop spans 17 amino acids.

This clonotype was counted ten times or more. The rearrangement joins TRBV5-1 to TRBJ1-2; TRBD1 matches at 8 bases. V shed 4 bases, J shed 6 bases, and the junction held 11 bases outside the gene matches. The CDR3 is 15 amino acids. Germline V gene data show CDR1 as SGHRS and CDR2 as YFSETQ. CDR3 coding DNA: TGCGCCAGCAGCACCTGGACAGGGCCGGTCAATGGCTACACCTTC. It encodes CASSTWTGPVNGYTF.

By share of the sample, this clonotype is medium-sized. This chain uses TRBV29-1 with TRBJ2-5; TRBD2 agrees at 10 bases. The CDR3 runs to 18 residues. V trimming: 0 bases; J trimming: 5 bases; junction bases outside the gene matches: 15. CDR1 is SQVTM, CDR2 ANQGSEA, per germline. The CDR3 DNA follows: TGCAGCGTTGAAGATCTGGGGCTAGCGGGAGTGCTCGACGAGACCCAGTACTTC. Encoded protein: CSVEDLGLAGVLDETQYF.

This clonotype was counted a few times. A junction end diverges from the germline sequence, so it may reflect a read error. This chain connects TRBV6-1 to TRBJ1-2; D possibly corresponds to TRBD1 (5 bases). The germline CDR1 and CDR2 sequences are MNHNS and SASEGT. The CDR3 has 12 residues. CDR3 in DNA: TGTGCCAGCAGGGGGGTCCTCTATAGCTACACCTTC. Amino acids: CASRGVLYSYTF.

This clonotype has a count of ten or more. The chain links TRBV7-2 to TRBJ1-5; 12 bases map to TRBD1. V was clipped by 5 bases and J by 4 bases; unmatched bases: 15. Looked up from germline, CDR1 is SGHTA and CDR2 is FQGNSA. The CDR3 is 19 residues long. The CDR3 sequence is CASSPRDRGLTGLNQPQHF. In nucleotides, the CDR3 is TGTGCCAGCAGCCCCCGGGACAGGGGGCTAACGGGGTTGAATCAGCCCCAGCATTTT.

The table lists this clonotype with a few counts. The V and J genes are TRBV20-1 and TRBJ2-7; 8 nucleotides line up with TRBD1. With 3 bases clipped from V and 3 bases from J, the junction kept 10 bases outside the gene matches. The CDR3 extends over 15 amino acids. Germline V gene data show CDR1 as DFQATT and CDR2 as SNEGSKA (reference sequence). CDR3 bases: TGCAGTGCTAGCCCCGACAGGGGCCAGATCTACGAGCAGTACTTC. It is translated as CSASPDRGQIYEQYF.